The present T cell receptor (beta chain) was sequenced within a study of beta chain features in type 1 diabetes. The study, taken as a whole, reports: Patients' naive, central memory and regulatory TCRB repertoires appeared more alike than those of healthy donors. Possible PCR preference for shorter templates applied equally to patients and controls.

The isolated RNA, all of it, was reverse transcribed, so expressed TCRB transcripts were what got sequenced. The table came from immunoSEQ multiplex PCR; TCRdb's copy has only in-frame clones and leaves some out. The sample consists of hundreds of thousands of clones, 14% of them appearing once. In the case of this clone: Its antigen remains unknown.

All sorted populations exceeded 98% purity. This CDR3 has 12 amino acids. The ends were cut back, 6 bases at V and 8 bases at J, with 10 bases in the middle. The V gene's germline CDR1 is MGHDK and CDR2 SYGVNS. The chain has TRBV25-1 and TRBJ2-2; D unresolved. The sequence was obtained from a man aged 25 to 40 in good health. What was sequenced was naive CD4+ T cells from blood. CDR3 bases: TGTGCCAGCAGACAAATGGGAGGGGAGCTGTTTTTT. Its translation: CASRQMGGELFF.